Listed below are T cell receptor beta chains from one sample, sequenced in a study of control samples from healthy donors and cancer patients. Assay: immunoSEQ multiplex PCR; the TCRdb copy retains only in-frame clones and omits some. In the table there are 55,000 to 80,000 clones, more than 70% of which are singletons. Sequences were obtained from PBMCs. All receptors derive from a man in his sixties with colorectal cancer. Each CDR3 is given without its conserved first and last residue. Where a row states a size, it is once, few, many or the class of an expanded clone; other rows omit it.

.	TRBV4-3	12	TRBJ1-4	ASSPGQGNEKLF
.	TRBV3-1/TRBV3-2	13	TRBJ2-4	ASSQDGLAKNIQY
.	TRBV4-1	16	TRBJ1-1	ASSQEGHRGKGDTEAF
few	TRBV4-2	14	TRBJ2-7	ASSQALAVSLGEQY
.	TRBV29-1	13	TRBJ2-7	SVELEAGGPYEQY
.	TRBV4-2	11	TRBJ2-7	ASSREGPYEQY
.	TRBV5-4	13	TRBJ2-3	ASSISGGAPDTQY
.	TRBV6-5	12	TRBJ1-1	ASSYGGQGGEAF
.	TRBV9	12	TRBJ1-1	ASSAYGTALEAF
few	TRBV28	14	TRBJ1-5	ASSLGGLANSQPQH
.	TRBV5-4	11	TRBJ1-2	ASSLGPIYGYT
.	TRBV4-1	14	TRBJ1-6	ASSQTDRVYNSPLH
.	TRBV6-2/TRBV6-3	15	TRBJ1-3	ASSYRREERAGNTIY
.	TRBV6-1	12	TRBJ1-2	ASSEDSFNYGYT
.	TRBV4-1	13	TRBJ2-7	ASSHGTGGTYEQY
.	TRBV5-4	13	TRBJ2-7	ASSLEGQGRDEQY
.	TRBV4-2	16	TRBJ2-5	ASSQDWTSGGPRETQY
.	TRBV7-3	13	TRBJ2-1	ASSSSGLALNEQF
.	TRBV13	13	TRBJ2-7	ASTPPGTGSYEQY
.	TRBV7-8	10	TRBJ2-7	ASSRDFYEQY
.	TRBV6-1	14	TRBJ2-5	ASSEAPGTGVETQY
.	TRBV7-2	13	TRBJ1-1	ASSLGPGINTEAF
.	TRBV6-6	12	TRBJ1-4	ASRLGAGSEKLF
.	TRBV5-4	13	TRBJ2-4	ASSFGVGAKNIQY
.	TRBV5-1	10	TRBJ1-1	ASSFPASEAF
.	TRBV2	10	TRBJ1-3	ASSEGGHPAY
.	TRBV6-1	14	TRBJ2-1	ASSVRGSSSYNEQF